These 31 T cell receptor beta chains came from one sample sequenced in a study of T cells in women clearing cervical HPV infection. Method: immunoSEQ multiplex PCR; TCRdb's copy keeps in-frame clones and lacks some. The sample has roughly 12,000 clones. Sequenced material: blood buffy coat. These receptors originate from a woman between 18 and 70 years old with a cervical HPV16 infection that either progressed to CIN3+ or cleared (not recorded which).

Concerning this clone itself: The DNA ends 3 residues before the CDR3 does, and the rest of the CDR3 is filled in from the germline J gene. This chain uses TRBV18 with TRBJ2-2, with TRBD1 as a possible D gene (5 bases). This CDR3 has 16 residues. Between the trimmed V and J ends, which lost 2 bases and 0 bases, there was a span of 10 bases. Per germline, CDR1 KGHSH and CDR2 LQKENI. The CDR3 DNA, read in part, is TGTGCCAGCTCACCATATCAGGGCGCGAACACCGGGGAG. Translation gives CASSPYQGANTGE. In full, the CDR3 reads CASSPYQGANTGELFF.

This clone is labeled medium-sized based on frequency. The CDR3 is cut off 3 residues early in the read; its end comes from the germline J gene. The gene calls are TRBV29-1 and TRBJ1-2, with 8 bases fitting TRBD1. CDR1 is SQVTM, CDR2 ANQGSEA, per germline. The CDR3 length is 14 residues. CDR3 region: CSVPREDRVSGYTF. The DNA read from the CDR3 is TGCAGCGTCCCAAGGGAGGACAGGGTATCCGGC.

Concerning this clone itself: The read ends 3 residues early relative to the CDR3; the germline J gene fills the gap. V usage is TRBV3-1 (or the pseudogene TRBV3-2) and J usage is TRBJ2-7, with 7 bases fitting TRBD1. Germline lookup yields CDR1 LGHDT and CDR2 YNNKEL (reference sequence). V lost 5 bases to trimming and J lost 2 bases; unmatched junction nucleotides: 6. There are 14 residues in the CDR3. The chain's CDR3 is CASSFLQGAYEQYF. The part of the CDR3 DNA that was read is TGTGCCAGCAGCTTCCTGCAGGGGGCCTACGAG.

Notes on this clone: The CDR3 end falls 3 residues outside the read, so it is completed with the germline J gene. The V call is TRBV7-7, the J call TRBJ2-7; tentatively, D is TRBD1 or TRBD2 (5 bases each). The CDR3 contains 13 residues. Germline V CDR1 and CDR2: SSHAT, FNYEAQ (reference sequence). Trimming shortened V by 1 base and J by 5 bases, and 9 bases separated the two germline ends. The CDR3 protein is CASSLDQGDEQYF. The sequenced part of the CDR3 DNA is TGTGCCAGCAGCTTAGACCAGGGAGACGAG.

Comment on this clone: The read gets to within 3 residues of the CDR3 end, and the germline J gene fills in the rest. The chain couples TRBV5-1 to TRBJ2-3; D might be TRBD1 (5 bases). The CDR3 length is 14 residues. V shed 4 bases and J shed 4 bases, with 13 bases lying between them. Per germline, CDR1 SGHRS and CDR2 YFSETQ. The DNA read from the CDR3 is TGCGCCAGCAGCGCCCGAGTGACAGCAGATACG. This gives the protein CASSARVTADT. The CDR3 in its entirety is CASSARVTADTQYF.

CDR3 region: CSATGTGNEQFF. The CDR3 DNA, read in part, is TGCAGTGCAACCGGGACAGGCAATGAG. This chain links TRBV20-1 with TRBJ2-1, with 8 bases lining up with TRBD1. The read terminates 3 residues before the CDR3 end, so the remaining end is supplied by the germline J gene. CDR1 and CDR2 (germline): DFQATT, SNEGSKA (reference sequence). The length of the CDR3 is 12 residues. The junction had 4 bases not matched to a gene; V was cut back by 6 bases and J by 6 bases.

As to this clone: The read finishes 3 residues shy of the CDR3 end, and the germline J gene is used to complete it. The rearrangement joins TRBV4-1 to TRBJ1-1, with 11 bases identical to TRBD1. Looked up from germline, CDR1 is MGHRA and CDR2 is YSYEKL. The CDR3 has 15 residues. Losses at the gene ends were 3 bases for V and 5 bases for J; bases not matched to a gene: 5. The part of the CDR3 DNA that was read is TGCGCCAGCAGCCAGGGGACAGGGGGGAAAACTGAA. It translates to CASSQGTGGKTE. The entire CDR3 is CASSQGTGGKTEAFF.

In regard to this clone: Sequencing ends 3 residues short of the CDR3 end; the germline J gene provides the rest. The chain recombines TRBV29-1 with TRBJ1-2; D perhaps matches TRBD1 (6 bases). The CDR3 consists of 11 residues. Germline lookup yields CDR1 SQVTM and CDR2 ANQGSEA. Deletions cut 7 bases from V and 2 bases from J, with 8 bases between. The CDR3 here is CSGQGNYGYTF. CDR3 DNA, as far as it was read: TGCAGCGGTCAGGGGAACTATGGC.

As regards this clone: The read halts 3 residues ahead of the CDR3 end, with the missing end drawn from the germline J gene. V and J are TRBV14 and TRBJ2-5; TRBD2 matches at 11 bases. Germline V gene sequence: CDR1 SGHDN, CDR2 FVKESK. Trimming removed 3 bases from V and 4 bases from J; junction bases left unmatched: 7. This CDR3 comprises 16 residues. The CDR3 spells CASSQALAGGRETQYF. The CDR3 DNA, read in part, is TGTGCCAGCAGCCAGGCCCTAGCGGGGGGAAGAGAGACC. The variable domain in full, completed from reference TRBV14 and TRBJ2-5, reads EAGVTQFPSHSVIEKGQTVTLRCDPISGHDNLYWYRRVMGKEIKFLLHFVKESKQDESGMPNNRFLAERTGGTYSTLKVQPAELEDSGVYFCASSQALAGGRETQYFGPGTRLLVL.

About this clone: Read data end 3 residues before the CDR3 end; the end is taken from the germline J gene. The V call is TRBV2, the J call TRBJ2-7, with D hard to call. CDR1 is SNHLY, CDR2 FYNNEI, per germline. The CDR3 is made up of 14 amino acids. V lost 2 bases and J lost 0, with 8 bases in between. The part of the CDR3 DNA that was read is TGTGCCAGCAGTGAATCCGGGTTCTCCTACGAG. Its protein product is CASSESGFSYE. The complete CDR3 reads CASSESGFSYEQYF.

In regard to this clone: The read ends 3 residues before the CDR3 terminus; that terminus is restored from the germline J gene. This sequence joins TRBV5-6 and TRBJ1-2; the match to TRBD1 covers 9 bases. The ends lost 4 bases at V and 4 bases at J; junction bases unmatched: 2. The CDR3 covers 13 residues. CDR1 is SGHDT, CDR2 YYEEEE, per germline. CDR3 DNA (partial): TGTGCCAGCAGCCCGGGACAGGGCTATGGC. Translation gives CASSPGQGYG. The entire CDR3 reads CASSPGQGYGYTF.

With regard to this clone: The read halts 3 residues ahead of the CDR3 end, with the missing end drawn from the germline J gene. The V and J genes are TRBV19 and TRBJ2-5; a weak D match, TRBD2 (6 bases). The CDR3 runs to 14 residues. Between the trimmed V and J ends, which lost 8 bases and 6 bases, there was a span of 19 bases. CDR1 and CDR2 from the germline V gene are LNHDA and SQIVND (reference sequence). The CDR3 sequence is CASGLLAGEKTQYF. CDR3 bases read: TGTGCCAGTGGTTTACTAGCTGGGGAGAAGACC.

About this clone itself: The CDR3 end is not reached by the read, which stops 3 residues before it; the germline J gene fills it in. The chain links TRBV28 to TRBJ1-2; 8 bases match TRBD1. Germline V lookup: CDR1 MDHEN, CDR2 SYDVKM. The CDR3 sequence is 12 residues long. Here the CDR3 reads CASSPRDRGYTF. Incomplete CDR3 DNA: TGTGCCAGCAGTCCCCGGGACAGGGGC.

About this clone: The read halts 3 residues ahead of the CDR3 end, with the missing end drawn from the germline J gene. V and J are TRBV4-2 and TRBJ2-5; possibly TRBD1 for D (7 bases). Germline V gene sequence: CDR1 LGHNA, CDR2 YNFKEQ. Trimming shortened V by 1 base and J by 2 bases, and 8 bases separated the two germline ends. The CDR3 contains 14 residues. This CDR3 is CASSQAGGQETQYF. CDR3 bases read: TGTGCCAGCAGCCAAGCAGGGGGGCAAGAGACC.

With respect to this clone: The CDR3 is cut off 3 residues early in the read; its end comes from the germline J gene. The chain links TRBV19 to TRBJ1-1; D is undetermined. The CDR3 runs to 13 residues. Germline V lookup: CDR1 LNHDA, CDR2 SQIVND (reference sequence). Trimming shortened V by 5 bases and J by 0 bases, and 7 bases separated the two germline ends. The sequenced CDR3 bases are TGTGCCAGTAGTCCTCCTTTGAACACTGAA. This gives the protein CASSPPLNTE. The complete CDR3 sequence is CASSPPLNTEAFF.

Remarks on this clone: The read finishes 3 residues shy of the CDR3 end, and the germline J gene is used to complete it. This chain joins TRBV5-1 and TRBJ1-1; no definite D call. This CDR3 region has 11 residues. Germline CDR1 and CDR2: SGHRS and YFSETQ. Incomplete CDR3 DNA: TGCGCCAGCAGCCAAGGTACCTCA. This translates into CASSQGTS. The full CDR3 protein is CASSQGTSAFF.

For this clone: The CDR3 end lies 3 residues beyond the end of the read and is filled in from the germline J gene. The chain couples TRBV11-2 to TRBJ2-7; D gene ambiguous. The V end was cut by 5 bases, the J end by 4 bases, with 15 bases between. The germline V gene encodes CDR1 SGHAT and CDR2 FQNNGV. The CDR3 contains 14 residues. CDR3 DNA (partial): TGTGCCAGCAGCCTCACCGATCGAGCTTACGAG. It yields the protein CASSLTDRAYE. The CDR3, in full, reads CASSLTDRAYEQYF.

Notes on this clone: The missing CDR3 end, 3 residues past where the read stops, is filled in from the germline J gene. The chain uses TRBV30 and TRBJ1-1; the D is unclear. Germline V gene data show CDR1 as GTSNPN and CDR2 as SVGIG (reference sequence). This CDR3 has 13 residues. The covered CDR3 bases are TGTGCCTGGAGATCAGGAGGAGCAAAAAAG. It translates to CAWRSGGAKK. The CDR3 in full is CAWRSGGAKKAFF.

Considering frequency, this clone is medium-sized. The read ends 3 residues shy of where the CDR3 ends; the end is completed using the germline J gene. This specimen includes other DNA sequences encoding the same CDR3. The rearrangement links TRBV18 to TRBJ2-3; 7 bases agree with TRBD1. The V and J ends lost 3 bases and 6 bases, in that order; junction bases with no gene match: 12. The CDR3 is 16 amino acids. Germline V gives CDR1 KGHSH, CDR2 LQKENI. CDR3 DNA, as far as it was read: TGTGCCAGCTCACCGGTACAGGGGATCTTAGGTGATACG. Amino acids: CASSPVQGILGDT. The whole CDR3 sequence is CASSPVQGILGDTQYF. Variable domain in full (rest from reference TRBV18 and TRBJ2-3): NAGVMQNPRHLVRRRGQEARLRCSPMKGHSHVYWYRQLPEEGLKFMVYLQKENIIDESGMPKERFSAEFPKEGPSILRIQQVVRGDSAAYFCASSPVQGILGDTQYFGPGTRLTVL.

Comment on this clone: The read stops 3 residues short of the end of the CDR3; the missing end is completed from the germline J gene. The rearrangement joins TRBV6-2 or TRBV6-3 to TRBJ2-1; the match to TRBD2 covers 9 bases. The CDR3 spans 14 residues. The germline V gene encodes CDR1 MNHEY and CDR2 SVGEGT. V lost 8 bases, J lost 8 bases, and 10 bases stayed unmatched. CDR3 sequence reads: CASQPGTSFDEQFF. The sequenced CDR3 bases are TGTGCCAGCCAACCTGGGACTAGCTTCGATGAG.

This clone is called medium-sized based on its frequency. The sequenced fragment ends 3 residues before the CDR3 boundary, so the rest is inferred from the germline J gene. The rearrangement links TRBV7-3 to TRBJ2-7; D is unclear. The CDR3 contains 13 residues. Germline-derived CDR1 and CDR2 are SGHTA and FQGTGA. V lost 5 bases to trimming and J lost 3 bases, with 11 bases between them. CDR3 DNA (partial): TGTGCCAGCAGCCTTAGTAGTAGCTACGAG. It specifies CASSLSSSYE. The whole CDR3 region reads CASSLSSSYEQYF.

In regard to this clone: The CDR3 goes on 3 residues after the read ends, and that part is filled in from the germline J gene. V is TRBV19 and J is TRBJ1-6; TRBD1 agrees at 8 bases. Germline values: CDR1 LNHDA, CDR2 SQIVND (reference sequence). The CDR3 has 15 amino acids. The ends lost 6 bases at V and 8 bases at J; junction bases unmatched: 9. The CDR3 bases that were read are TGTGCCAGTAGCCCCCGGGACAGGTGGGATTCACCC. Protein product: CASSPRDRWDSP. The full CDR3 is CASSPRDRWDSPLHF.

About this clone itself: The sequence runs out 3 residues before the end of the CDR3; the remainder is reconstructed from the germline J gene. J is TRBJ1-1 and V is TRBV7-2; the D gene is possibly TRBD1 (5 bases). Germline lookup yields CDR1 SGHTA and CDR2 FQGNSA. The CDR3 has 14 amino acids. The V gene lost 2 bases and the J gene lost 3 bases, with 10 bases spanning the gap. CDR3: CASSLMGGDTEAFF. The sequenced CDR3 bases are TGTGCCAGCAGCTTAATGGGGGGGGACACTGAA. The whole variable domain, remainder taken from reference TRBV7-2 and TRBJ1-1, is GAGVSQSPSNKVTEKGKDVELRCDPISGHTALYWYRQSLGQGLEFLIYFQGNSAPDKSGLPSDRFSAERTGGSVSTLTIQRTQQEDSAVYLCASSLMGGDTEAFFGQGTRLTVV.

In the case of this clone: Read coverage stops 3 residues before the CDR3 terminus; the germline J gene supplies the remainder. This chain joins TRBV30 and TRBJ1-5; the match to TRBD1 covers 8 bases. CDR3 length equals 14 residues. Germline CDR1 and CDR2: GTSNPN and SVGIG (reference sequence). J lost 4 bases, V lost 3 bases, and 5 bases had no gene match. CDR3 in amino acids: CAWRRTGINQPQHF. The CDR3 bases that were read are TGTGCCTGGAGGAGGACAGGGATAAATCAGCCC.

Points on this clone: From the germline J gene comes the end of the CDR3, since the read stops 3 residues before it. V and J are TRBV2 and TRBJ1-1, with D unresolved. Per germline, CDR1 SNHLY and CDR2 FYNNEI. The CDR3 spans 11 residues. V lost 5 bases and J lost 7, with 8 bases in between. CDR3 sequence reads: CASSPRNEAFF. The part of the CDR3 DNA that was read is TGTGCCAGCAGTCCGCGTAATGAA.

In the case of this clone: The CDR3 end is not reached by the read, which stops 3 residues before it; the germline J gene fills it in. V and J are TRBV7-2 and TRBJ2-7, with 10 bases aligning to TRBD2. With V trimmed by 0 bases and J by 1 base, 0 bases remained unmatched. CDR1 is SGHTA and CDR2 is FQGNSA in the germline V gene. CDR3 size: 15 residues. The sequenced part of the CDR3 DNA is TGTGCCAGCAGCTTAGCTAGCGGGGGGTCCTACGAG. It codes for CASSLASGGSYE. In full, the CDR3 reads CASSLASGGSYEQYF.

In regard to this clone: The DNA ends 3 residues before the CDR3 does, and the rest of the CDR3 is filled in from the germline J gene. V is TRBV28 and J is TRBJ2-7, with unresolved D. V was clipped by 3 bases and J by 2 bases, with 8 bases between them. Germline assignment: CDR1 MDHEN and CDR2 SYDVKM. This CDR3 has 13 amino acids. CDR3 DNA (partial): TGTGCCAGCAGTTTTCGGGTAGCCTACGAG. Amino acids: CASSFRVAYE. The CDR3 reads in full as CASSFRVAYEQYF.

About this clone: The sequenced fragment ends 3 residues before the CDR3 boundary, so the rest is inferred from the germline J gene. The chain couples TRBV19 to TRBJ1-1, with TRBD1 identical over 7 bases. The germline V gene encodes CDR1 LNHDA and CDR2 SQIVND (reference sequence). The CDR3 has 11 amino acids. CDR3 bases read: TGTGCCACTAAAACAGGGGTGGAA. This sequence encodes CATKTGVE. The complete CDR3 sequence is CATKTGVEAFF.

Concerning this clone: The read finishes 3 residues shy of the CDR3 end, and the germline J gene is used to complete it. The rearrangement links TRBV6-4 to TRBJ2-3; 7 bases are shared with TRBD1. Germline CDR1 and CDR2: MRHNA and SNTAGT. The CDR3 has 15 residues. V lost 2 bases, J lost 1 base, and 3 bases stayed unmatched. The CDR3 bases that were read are TGTGCCAGCAGTGACGGAACAGGGGGCACAGATACG. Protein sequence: CASSDGTGGTDT. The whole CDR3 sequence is CASSDGTGGTDTQYF.

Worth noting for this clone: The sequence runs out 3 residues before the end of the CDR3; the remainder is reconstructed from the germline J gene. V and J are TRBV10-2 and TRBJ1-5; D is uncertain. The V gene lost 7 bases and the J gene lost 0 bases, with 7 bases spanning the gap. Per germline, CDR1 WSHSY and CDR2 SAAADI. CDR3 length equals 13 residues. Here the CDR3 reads CASTTDSNQPQHF. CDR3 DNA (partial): TGCGCCAGCACTACAGATAGCAATCAGCCC.

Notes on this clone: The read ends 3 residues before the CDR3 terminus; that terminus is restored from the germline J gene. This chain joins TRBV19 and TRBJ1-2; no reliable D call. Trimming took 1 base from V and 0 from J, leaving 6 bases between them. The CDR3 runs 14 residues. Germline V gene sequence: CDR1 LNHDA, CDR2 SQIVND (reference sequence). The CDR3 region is CASSIVRANYGYTF. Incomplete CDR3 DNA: TGTGCCAGTAGTATAGTTCGGGCTAACTATGGC.